This T cell receptor beta chain was observed in a study of blood T cell repertoires in COVID-19. Some clones are missing from TCRdb's copy, which holds only in-frame ones; the method was immunoSEQ multiplex PCR. The top ten clones hold roughly 15% of a sample with tens of thousands of clones, more than 70% of them seen once. The sample taken for sequencing was peripheral blood. The TCR sequence derives from a man aged 65 to 79 with active or convalescent COVID-19.

In DNA form, the CDR3 reads TGTGCCAGCAGTCCCACCAGGGCGGGGGAGACCCAGTACTTC. This encodes CASSPTRAGETQYF. The V gene is TRBV6-5, the J gene TRBJ2-5; TRBD2 might be the D (6 bases). Germline V gene lookup returns CDR1 MNHEY and CDR2 SVGAGI. V lost 5 bases, J lost 5 bases, and 15 bases lay in between. The CDR3 extends over 14 amino acids.